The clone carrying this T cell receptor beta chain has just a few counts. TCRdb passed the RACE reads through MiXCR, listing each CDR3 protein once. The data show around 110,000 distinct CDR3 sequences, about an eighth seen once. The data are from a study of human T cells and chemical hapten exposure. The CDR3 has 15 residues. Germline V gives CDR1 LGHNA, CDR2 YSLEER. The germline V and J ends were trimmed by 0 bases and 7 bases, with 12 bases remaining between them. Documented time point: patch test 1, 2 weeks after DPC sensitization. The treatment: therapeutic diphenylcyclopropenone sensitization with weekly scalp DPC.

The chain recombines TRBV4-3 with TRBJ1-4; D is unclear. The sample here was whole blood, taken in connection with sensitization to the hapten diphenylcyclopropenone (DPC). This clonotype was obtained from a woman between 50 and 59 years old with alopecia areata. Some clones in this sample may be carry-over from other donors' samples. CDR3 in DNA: TGCGCCAGCAGCCAAGATCCGGGGTGGGTTGAAAAACTGTTTTTT. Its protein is CASSQDPGWVEKLFF.